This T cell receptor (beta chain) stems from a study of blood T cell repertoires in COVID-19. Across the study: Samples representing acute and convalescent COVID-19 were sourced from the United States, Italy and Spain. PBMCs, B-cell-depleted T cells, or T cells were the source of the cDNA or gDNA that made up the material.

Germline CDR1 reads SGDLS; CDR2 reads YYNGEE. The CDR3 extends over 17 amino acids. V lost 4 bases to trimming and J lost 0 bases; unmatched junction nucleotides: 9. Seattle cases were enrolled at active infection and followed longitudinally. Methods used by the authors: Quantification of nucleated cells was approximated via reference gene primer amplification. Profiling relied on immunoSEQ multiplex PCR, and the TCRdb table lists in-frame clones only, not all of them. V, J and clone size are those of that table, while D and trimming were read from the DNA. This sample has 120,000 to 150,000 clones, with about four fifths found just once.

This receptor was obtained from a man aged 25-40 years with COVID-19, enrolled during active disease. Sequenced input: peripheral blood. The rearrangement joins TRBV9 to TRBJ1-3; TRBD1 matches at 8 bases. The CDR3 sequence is CASSPRTGRLSGNTIYF. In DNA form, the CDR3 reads TGTGCCAGCAGCCCCCGGACAGGGCGCCTCTCTGGAAACACCATATATTTT.